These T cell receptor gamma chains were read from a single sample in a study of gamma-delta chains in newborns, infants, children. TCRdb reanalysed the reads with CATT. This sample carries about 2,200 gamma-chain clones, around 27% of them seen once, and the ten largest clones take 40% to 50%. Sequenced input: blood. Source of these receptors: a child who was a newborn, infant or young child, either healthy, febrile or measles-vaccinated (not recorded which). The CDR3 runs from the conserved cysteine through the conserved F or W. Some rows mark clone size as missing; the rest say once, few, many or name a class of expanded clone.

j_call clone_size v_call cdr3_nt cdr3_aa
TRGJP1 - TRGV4 TGTGCCACCTGGGATGGGCGATGGACCACTGGTTGGTTCAAGATATTT CATWDGRWTTGWFKIF
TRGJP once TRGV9 TGTGCCTTGTGGGAGGTGGATCAAGAGTTGGGCAAAAAAATCAAGGTATTT CALWEVDQELGKKIKVF
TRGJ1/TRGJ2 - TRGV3 TGTGCCACCTGGGACGGCCTTTATTATAAGAAACTCTTT CATWDGLYYKKLF
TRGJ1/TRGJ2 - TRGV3 TGTGCCACCTGGGTCCTGAATTATTATAAGAAACTCTTT CATWVLNYYKKLF
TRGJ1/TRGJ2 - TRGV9 TGTGCCTTGTGGGAAAGTCATGGGAAACTCTTT CALWESHGKLF
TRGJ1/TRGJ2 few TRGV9 TGTGCCTTGTGGGAGGCGAATTATTATAAGAAACTCTTT CALWEANYYKKLF
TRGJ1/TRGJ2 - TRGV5 TGCGCCACCTGGGACAGCTCAAATTATTATAAGAAACTCTTT CATWDSSNYYKKLF
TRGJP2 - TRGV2 TGTGCCACCTGGGACGGGCTTATGTTCGATTGGATCAAGACGTTT CATWDGLMFDWIKTF
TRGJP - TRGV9 TGTGCCTTGTGGGAGCTCCGGCAAGAGTTGGGCAAAAAAATCAAGGTATTT CALWELRQELGKKIKVF
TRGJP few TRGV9 TGTGCCTTGTGGGAGGTGCCACAAGAGTTGGGCAAAAAAATCAAGGTATTT CALWEVPQELGKKIKVF
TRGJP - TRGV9 TGTGCCTTGTGGGAGCCCGCGCAAGAGTTGGGCAAAAAAATCAAGGTATTT CALWEPAQELGKKIKVF
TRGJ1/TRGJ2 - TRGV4 TGTGCCACCTGGGATGGGCGTGAGAAACTCTTT CATWDGREKLF
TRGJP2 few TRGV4 TGTGCCACCTGGGCTCCCAGTGGTAGTGATTGGATCAAGACGTTT CATWAPSGSDWIKTF
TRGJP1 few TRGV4 TGTGCCACCTGGGATGGGCGTTGGTTCAAGATATTT CATWDGRWFKIF
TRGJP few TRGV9 TGTGCCTTGTGGGAGAGGCCCTTCCAAGAGTTGGGCAAAAAAATCAAGGTATTT CALWERPFQELGKKIKVF
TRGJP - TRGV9 TGTGCCTTGTGGGAGGTGTCGGAAGAGTTGGGCAAAAAAATCAAGGTATTT CALWEVSEELGKKIKVF
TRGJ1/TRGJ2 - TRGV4 TGTGCCACTCTGAATTATTATAAGAAACTCTTT CATLNYYKKLF
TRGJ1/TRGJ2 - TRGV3 TGTGCCGCCTGGGACAGTTATTATAAGAAACTCTTT CAAWDSYYKKLF
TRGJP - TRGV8 TGTGCCACCTGGGATCTTAAAGAGTTGGGCAAAAAAATCAAGGTATTT CATWDLKELGKKIKVF
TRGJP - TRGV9 TGTGCCTTGTGGGAGGTGCTAGGAGAGTTGGGCAAAAAAATCAAGGTATTT CALWEVLGELGKKIKVF
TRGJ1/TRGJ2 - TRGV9 TGTGCCTTGTGGGAGGTTCACGATTATTATAAGAAACTCTTT CALWEVHDYYKKLF
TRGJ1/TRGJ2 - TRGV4 TGTGCCACCTGGGATGGGCCCGGGAAACTCTTT CATWDGPGKLF
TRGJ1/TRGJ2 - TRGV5 TGTGCCACCTGGGACAGGCCAGTTTATTATAAGAAACTCTTT CATWDRPVYYKKLF
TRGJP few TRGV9 TGTGCCTTGTGGGAGGTCGGGTTGGGCAAAAAAATCAAGGTATTT CALWEVGLGKKIKVF
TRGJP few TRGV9 TGTGCCTTGTGGGAGGTGTTATCCGAGTTGGGCAAAAAAATCAAGGTATTT CALWEVLSELGKKIKVF